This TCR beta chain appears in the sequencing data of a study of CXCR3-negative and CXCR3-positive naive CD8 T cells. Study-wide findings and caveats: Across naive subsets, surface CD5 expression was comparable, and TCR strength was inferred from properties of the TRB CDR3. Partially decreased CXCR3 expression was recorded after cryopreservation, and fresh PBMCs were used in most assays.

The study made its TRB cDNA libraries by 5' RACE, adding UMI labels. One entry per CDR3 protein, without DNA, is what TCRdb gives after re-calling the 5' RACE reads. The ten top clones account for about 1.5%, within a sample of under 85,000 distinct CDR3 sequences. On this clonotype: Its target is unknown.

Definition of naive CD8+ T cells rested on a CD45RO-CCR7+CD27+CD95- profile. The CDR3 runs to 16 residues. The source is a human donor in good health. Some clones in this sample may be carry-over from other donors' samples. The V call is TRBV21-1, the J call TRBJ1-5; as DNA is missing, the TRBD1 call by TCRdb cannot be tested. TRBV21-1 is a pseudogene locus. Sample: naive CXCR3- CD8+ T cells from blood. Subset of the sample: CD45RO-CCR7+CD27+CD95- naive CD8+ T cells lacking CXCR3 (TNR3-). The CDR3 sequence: CASSEKEHRGNQPQHF.